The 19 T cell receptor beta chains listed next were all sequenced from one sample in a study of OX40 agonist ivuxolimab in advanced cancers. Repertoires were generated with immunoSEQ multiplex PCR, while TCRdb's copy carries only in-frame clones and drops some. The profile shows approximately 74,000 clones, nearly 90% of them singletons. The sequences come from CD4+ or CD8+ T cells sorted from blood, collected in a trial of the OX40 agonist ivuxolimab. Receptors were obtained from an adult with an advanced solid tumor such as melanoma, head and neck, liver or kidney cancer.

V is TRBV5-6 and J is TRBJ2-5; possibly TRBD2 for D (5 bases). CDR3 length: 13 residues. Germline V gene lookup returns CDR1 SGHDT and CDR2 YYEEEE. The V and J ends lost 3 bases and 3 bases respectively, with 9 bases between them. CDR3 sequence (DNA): TGTGCCAGCAGCTCCGGACTGGAAGAGACCCAGTACTTC. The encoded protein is CASSSGLEETQYF.

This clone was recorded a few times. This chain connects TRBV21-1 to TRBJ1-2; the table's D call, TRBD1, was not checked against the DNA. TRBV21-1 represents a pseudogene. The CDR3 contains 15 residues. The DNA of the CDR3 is TGTGCCAGCACCCCGGCGAACAGGGACCAACTGTGCTACACCTTC. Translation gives CASTPANRDQLCYTF.

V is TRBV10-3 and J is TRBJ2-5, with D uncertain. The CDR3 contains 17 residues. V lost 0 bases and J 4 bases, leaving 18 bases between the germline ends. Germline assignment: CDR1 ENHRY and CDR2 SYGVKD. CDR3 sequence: CAISESKVRDPLETQYF. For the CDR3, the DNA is TGTGCCATCAGTGAGTCGAAGGTCAGAGACCCCCTAGAGACCCAGTACTTC.

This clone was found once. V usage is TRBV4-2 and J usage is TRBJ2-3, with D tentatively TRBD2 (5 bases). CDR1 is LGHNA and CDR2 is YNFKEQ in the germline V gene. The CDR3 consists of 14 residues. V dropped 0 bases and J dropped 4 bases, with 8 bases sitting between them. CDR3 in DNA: TGTGCCAGCAGCCAAGAGCTAGCTGCAGATACGCAGTATTTT. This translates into CASSQELAADTQYF.

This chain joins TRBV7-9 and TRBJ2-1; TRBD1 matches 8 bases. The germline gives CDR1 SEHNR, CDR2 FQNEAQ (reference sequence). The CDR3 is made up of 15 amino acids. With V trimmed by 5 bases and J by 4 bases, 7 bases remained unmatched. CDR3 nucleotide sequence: TGTGCCAGCAGCCCCGGGACAGGCGGTTACAATGAGCAGTTCTTC. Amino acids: CASSPGTGGYNEQFF.

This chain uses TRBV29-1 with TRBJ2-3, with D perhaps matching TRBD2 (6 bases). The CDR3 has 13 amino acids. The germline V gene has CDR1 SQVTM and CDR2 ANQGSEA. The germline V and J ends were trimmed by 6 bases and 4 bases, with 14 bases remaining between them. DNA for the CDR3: TGCAGCGTGAATAGCGGAAGCCCAGATACGCAGTATTTT. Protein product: CSVNSGSPDTQYF.

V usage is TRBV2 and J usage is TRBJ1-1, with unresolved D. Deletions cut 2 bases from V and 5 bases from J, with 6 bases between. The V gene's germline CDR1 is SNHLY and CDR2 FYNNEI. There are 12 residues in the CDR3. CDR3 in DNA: TGTGCCAGCAGTGAATCAGGAACTGAAGCTTTCTTT. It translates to CASSESGTEAFF.

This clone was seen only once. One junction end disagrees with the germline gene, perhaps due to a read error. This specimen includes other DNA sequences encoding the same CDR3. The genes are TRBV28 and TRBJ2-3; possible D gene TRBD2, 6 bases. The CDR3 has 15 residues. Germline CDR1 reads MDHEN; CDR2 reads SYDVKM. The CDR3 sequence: CASSTRRENTDTQYF. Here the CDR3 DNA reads TGCGCCAGCAGCACCCGGAGGGAGAACACAGATACGCAGTATTTT. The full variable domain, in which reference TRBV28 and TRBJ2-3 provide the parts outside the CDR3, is DVKVTQSSRYLVKRTGEKVFLECVQDMDHENMFWYRQDPGLGLRLIYFSYDVKMKEKGDIPEGYSVSREKKERFSLILESASTNQTSMYLCASSTRRENTDTQYFGPGTRLTVL.

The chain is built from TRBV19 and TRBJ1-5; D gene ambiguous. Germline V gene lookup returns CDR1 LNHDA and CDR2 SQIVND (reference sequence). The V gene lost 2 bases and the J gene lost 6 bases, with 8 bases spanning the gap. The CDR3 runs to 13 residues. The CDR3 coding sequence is TGTGCCAGTAGTATAAAGGAGGGTCAGCCCCAGCATTTT. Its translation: CASSIKEGQPQHF.

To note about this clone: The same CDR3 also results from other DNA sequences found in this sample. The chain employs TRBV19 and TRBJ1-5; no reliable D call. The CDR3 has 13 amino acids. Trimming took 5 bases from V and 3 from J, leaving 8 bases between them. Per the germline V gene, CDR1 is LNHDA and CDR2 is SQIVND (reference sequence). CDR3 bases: TGTGCCAGTAGTCCTACTACCAATCAGCCCCAGCATTTT. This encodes CASSPTTNQPQHF.

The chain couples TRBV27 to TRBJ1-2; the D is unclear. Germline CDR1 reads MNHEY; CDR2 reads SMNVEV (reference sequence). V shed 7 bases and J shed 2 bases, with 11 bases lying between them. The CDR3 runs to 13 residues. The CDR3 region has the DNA TGTGCCAGCAAGAGGGAGGTAAACTATGGCTACACCTTC. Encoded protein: CASKREVNYGYTF.

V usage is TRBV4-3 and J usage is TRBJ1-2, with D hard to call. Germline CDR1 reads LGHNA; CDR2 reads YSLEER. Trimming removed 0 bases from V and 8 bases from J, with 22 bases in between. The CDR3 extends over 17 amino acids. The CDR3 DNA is TGCGCCAGCAGCCAAGACGTCTCCAGTGCGCGCGGTAGGGGCTACACCTTC. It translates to CASSQDVSSARGRGYTF.

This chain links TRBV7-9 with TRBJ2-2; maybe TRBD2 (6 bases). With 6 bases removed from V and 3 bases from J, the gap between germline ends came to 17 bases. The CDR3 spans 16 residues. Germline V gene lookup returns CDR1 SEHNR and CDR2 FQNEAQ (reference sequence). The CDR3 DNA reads TGTGCCAGCAGGCTCAACGGGAGTTTGGACACCGGGGAGCTGTTTTTT. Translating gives CASRLNGSLDTGELFF.

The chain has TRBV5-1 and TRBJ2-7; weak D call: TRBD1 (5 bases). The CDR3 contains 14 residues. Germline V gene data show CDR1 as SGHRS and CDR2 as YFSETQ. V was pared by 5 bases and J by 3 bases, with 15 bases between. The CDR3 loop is CASRKATEFYEQYF. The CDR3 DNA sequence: TGCGCCAGCAGAAAAGCGACAGAGTTCTACGAGCAGTACTTC.

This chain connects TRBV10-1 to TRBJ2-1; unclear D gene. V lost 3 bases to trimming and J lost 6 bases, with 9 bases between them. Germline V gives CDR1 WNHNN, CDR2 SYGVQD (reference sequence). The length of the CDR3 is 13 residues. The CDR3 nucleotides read TGCGCCAGCAGTGACAGAAACACCAATGAGCAGTTCTTC. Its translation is CASSDRNTNEQFF.

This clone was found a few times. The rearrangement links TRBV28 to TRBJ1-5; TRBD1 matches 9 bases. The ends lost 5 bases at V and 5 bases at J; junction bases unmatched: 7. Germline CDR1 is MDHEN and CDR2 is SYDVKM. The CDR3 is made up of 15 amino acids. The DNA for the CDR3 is TGTGCCAGCAGTGGAACAGGGGGCTCGGATCAGCCCCAGCATTTT. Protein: CASSGTGGSDQPQHF.

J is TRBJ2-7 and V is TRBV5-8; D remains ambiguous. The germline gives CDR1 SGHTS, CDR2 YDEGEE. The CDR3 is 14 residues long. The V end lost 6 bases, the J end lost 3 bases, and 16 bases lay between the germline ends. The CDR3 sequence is CASTFSRANYEQYF. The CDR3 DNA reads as TGTGCCAGCACCTTTTCTAGGGCCAACTACGAGCAGTACTTC.

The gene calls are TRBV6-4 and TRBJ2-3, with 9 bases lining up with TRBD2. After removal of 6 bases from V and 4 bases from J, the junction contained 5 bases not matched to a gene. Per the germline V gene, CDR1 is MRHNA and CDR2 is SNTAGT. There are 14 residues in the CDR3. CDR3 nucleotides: TGTGCCAGCAGCAGCGGGAGGTATTCAGATACGCAGTATTTT. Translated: CASSSGRYSDTQYF.

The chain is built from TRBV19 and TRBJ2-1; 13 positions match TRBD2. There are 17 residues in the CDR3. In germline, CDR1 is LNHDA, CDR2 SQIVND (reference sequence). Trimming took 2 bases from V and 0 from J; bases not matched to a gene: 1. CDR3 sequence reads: CASSIRLAGGSYNEQFF. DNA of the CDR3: TGTGCCAGTAGTATAAGACTAGCGGGAGGCTCCTACAATGAGCAGTTCTTC.